This T cell receptor (beta chain) was sequenced in a study of OX40 agonist ivuxolimab in advanced cancers. The overall study: Patients achieving partial responses numbered three: one hepatocellular carcinoma case and two cutaneous melanoma cases.

Trimming shortened V by 3 bases and J by 2 bases, and 9 bases separated the two germline ends. CDR1 is MNHEY, CDR2 SMNVEV, per germline (reference sequence). The CDR3 loop spans 14 amino acids. Sequenced by immunoSEQ multiplex PCR; TCRdb stores in-frame clones only, minus some. Among some 86,000 clones listed, approximately 94% were seen once. The specimen comprised CD4+ or CD8+ T cells sorted from blood, sampled in a trial of the OX40 agonist ivuxolimab. The chain combines TRBV27 with TRBJ2-3; perhaps TRBD2 as D (6 bases). The origin of this receptor is an adult with an advanced solid tumor such as melanoma, head and neck, liver or kidney cancer. The CDR3 here is CASSLAGPTDTQYF. CDR3 nucleotide sequence: TGTGCCAGCAGTTTGGCGGGACCCACAGATACGCAGTATTTT.